This T cell receptor beta chain was profiled in a study of blood T cell repertoires in COVID-19. Sequenced by immunoSEQ multiplex PCR; TCRdb stores in-frame clones only, minus some. In the table there are about 360,000 clones, around 87% of which are singletons. What was sequenced was PBMCs or T cells enriched from blood (not recorded which). The receptor's source is a man in his forties in a cohort exposed to, infected with or recovered from COVID-19 (not recorded which).

The CDR3 protein is CASRPSGGGDTQYF. The CDR3 region has the DNA TGTGCCAGCAGACCTAGCGGAGGAGGAGATACGCAGTATTTT. The chain is built from TRBV27 and TRBJ2-3; TRBD2 matches 7 bases. Germline V gene sequence: CDR1 MNHEY, CDR2 SMNVEV (reference sequence). This CDR3 is 14 amino acids long. With 6 bases clipped from V and 5 bases from J, the junction kept 8 bases outside the gene matches.